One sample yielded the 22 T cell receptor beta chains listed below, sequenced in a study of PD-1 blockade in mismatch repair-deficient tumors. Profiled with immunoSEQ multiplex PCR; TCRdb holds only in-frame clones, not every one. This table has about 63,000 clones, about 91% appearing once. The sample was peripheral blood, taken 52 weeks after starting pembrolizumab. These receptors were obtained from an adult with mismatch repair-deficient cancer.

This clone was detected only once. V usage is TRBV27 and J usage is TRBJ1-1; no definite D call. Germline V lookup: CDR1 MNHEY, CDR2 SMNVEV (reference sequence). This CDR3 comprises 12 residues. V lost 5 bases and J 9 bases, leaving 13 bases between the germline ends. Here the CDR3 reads CASSPPSGKAFF. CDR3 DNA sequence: TGTGCCAGCAGTCCCCCTTCCGGTAAAGCTTTCTTT.

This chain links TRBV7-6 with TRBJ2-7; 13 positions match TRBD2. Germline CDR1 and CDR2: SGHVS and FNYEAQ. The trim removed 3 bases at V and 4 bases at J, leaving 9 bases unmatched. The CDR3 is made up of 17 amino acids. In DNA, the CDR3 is TGTGCCAGCAGCTTGAACTCGGGACTAGCGGGAAAATACGAGCAGTACTTC. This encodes CASSLNSGLAGKYEQYF.

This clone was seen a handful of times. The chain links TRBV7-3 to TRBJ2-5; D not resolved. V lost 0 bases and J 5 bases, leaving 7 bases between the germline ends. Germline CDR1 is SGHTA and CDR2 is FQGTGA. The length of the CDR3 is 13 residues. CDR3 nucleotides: TGTGCCAGCAGCTTAACGGTAGGGGAGACCCAGTACTTC. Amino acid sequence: CASSLTVGETQYF. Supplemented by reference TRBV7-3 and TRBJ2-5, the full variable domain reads GAGVSQTPSNKVTEKGKYVELRCDPISGHTALYWYRQSLGQGPEFLIYFQGTGAADDSGLPNDRFFAVRPEGSVSTLKIQRTERGDSAVYLCASSLTVGETQYFGPGTRLLVL.

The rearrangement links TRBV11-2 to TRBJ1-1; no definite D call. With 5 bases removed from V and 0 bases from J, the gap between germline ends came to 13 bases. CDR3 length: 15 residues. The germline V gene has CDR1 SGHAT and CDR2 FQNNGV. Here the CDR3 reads CASSEQVLMNTEAFF. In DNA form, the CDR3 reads TGTGCCAGCAGCGAGCAAGTATTAATGAACACTGAAGCTTTCTTT.

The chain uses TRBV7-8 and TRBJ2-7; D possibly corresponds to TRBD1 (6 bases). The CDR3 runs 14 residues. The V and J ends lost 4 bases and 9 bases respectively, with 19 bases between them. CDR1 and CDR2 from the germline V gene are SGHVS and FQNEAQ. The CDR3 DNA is TGTGCCAGCAGCTCGTCCGGGACACCTATTGGGCAGTACTTC. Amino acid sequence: CASSSSGTPIGQYF.

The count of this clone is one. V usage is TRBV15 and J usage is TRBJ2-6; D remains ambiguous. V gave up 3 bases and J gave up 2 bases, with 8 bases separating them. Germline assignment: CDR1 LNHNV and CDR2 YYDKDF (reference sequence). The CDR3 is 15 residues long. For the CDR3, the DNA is TGTGCCACCAGCAGGGGAAGGACTGGGGCCAACGTCCTGACTTTC. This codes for CATSRGRTGANVLTF.

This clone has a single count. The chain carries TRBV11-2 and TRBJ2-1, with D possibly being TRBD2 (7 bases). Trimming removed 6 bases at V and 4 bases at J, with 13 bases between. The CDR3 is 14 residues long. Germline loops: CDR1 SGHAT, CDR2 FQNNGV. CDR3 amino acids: CASSGGARYNEQFF. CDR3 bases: TGTGCCAGCAGTGGGGGGGCGCGATACAATGAGCAGTTCTTC.

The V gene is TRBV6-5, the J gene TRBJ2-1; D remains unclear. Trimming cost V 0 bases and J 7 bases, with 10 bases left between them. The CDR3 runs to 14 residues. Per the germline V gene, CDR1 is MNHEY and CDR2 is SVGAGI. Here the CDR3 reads CASSYSTGRNEQFF. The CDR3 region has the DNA TGTGCCAGCAGTTACTCCACGGGTCGAAATGAGCAGTTCTTC.

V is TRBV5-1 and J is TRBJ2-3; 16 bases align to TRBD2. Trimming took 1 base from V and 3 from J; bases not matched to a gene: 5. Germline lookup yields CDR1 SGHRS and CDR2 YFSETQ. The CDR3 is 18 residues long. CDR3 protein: CASSLRGLAGGRTDTQYF. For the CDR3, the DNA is TGCGCCAGCAGCTTGCGGGGACTAGCGGGAGGGCGTACAGATACGCAGTATTTT.

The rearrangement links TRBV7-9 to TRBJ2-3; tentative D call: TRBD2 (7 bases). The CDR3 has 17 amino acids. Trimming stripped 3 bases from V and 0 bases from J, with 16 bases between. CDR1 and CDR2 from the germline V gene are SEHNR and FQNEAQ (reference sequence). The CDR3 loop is CASSFPEGGTSTDTQYF. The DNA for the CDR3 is TGTGCCAGCAGCTTCCCCGAGGGGGGGACTAGCACAGATACGCAGTATTTT.

DNA for the CDR3: TGTGCCAGCAGACAGGAGACAGGGGGCGCGGAGACCCAGTACTTC. It codes for CASRQETGGAETQYF. V and J are TRBV25-1 and TRBJ2-5; 10 bases are shared with TRBD1. The CDR3 runs to 15 residues. V was pared by 6 bases and J by 5 bases, with 9 bases of the junction left unmatched. Germline V gene data show CDR1 as MGHDK and CDR2 as SYGVNS.

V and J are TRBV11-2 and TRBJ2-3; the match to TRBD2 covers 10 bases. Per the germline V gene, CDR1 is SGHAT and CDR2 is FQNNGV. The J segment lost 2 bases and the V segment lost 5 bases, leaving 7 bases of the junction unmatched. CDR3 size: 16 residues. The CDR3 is CASSHFSGRPTDTQYF. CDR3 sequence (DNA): TGTGCCAGCAGCCACTTTAGCGGGAGGCCCACAGATACGCAGTATTTT.

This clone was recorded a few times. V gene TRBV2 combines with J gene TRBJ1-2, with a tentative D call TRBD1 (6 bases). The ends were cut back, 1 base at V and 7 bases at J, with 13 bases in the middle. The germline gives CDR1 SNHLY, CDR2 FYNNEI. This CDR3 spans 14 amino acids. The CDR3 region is CASSEVGGAFGYTF. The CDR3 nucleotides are TGTGCCAGCAGTGAAGTGGGGGGGGCGTTTGGCTACACCTTC.

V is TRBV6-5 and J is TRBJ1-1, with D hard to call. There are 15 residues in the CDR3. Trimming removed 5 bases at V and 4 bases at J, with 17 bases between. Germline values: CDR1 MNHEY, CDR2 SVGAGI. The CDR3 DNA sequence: TGTGCCAGCAGTCCGGGTGAATGGGTGGGCACTGAAGCTTTCTTT. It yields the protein CASSPGEWVGTEAFF.

The CDR3 DNA is TGTGCCAGCCGTAACAGCAAAAACTACGAGCAGTACTTC. Translating it yields CASRNSKNYEQYF. V gene TRBV28 combines with J gene TRBJ2-7; D is unclear. This CDR3 region has 13 residues. In germline, CDR1 is MDHEN, CDR2 SYDVKM. The V end lost 8 bases, the J end lost 3 bases, and 14 bases lay between the germline ends.

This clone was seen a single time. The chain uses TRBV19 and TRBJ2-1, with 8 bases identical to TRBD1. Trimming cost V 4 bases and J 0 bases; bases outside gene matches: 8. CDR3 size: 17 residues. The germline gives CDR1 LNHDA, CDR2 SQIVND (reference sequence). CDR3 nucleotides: TGTGCCAGTAGTACGGACAGGGAGGTCAGCTCCTACAATGAGCAGTTCTTC. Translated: CASSTDREVSSYNEQFF.

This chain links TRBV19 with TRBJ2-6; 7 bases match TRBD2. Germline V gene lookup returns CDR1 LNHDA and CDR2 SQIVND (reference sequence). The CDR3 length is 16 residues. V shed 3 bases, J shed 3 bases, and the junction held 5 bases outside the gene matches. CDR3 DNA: TGTGCCAGTAGTATCCAGGGCGGGAGTGGGGCCAACGTCCTGACTTTC. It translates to CASSIQGGSGANVLTF.

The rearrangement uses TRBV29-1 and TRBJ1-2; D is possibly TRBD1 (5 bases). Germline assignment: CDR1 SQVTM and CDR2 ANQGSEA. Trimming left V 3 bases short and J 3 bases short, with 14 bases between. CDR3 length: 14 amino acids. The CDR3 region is CSVEDRRGDYGYTF. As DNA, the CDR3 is TGCAGCGTTGAGGATCGGAGGGGAGACTATGGCTACACCTTC.

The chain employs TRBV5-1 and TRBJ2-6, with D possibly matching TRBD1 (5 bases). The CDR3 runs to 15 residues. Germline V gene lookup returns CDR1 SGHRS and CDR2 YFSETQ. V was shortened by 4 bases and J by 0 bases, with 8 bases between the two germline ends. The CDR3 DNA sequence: TGCGCCAGCAGCCAGGGAAACTCTGGGGCCAACGTCCTGACTTTC. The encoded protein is CASSQGNSGANVLTF.

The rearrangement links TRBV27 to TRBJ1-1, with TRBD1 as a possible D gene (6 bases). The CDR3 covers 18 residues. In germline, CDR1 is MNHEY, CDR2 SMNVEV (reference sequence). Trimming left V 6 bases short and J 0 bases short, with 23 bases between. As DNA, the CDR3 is TGTGCCAGCAGCGGGACACCGGGAGTTAGTACTATGAACACTGAAGCTTTCTTT. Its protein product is CASSGTPGVSTMNTEAFF.

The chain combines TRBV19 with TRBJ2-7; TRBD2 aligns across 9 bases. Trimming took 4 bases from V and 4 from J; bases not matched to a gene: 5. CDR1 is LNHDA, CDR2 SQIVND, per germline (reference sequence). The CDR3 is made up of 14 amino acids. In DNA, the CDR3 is TGTGCCAGTAGTAGGGGCCTAGCGGGATACGAGCAGTACTTC. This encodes CASSRGLAGYEQYF.

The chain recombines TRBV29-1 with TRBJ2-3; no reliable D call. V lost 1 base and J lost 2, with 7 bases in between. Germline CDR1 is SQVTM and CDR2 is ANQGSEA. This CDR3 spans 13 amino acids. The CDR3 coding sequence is TGCAGCGTTGAAGGAGGCGCCACAGATACGCAGTATTTT. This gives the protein CSVEGGATDTQYF.